This note documents a single T cell receptor (beta chain) sequence. This entry comes from a study of radiotherapy plus CTLA-4 blockade in lung cancer. The ends lost 3 bases at V and 2 bases at J; junction bases unmatched: 7. CDR3 size: 15 residues. CDR1 is SGHVS, CDR2 FQNEAQ, per germline. Clones were sequenced by immunoSEQ multiplex PCR, and TCRdb holds only the in-frame ones, with some missing. This sample carries some 50,000 clones, 84% of them seen once, and the ten largest clones take approximately 5%. This receptor was obtained from a human donor with non-small cell lung cancer whose response to radiotherapy plus ipilimumab could not be evaluated. This sample comprised peripheral blood, obtained from a patient treated with radiotherapy plus ipilimumab. This chain links TRBV7-8 with TRBJ2-7; 7 nucleotides match TRBD2. CDR3 coding DNA: TGTGCCAGCAGCTTGGCTAGCGGAGGGGCCTACGAGCAGTACTTC. Protein: CASSLASGGAYEQYF. Full variable domain (missing parts from reference TRBV7-8 and TRBJ2-7): GAGVSQSPRYKVAKRGQDVALRCDPISGHVSLFWYQQALGQGPEFLTYFQNEAQLDKSGLPSDRFFAERPEGSVSTLKIQRTQQEDSAVYLCASSLASGGAYEQYFGPGTRLTVT.